This TCR beta chain was profiled in a study of T cell changes during pregnancy in multiple sclerosis. Only in-frame clones appear in the TCRdb table, and some are missing; sequencing was by immunoSEQ multiplex PCR. This sample carries approximately 47,000 clones, 85% to 90% of them seen once, and the ten largest clones take under 2%. Germline CDR1 is MGHDK and CDR2 is SYGVNS. After removal of 3 bases from V and 5 bases from J, the junction contained 10 bases not matched to a gene. The CDR3 spans 17 residues. The receptor was isolated from a female donor with multiple sclerosis, enrolled in a pregnancy study. The starting material was peripheral blood, obtained in the first trimester of pregnancy. The V gene is TRBV25-1, the J gene TRBJ2-2; the match to TRBD2 covers 9 bases. The CDR3 loop reads CASSDMKRGVSTGELFF. CDR3 DNA sequence: TGTGCCAGCAGTGATATGAAGCGGGGGGTCTCGACCGGGGAGCTGTTTTTT.